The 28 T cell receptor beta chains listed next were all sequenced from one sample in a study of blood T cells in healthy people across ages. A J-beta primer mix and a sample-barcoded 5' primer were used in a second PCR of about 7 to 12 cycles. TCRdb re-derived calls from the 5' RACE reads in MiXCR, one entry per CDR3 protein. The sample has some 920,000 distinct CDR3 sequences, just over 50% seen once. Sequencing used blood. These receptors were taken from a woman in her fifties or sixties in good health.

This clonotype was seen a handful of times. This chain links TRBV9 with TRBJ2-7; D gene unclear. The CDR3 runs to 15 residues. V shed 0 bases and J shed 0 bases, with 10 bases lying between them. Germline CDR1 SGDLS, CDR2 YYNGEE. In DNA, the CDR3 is TGTGCCAGCAGCGTAGCTTTGGCCAGCTCCTACGAGCAGTACTTC. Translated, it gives CASSVALASSYEQYF. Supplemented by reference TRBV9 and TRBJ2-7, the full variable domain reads DSGVTQTPKHLITATGQRVTLRCSPRSGDLSVYWYQQSLDQGLQFLIQYYNGEERAKGNILERFSAQQFPDLHSELNLSSLELGDSALYFCASSVALASSYEQYFGPGTRLTVT.

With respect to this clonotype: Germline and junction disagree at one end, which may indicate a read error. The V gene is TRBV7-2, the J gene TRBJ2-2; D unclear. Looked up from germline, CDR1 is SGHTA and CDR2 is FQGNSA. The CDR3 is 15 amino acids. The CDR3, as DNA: TGTGCCGGCAGCGTAGGTGGCCTGAACGCCGGGGAGCTGTTTTTT. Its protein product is CAGSVGGLNAGELFF.

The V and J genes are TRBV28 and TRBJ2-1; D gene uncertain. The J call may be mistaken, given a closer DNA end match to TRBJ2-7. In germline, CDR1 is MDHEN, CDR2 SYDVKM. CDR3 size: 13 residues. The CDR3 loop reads CASRSVGSYEQYF. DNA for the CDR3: TGTGCCAGCAGATCGGTTGGCTCCTACGAGCAGTACTTC.

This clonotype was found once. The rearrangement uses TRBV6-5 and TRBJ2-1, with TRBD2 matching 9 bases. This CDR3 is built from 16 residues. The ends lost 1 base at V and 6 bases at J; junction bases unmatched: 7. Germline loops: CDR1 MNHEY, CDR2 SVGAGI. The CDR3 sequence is CASSYFGTSLGNEQFF. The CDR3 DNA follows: TGTGCCAGCAGTTACTTCGGGACTAGCCTAGGCAATGAGCAGTTCTTC.

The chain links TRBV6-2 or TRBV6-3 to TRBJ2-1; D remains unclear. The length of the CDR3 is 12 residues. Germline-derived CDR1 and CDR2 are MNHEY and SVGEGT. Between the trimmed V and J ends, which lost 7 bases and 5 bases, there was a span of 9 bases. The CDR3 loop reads CASTDGHNEQFF. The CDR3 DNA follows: TGTGCCAGCACCGACGGACACAATGAGCAGTTCTTC.

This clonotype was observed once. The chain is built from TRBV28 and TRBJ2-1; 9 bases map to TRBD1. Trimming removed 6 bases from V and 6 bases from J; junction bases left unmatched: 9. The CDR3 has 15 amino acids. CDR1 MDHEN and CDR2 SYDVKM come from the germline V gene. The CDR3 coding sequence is TGTGCCAGCAGCAGGACAGGGGAAGGCCGCAATGAGCAGTTCTTC. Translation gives CASSRTGEGRNEQFF.

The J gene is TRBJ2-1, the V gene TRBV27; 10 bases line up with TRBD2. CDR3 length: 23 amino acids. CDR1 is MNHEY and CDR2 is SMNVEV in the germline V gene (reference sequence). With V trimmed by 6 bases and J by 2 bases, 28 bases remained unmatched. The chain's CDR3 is CASSKALGRGTDFLAGAYNEQFF. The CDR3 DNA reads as TGTGCCAGCAGCAAGGCACTAGGACGGGGGACTGATTTTCTAGCGGGAGCCTACAATGAGCAGTTCTTC.

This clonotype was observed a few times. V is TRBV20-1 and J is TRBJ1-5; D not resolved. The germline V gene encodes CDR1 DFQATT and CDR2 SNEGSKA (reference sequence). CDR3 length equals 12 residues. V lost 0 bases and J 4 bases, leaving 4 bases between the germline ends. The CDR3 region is CSAREANQPQHF. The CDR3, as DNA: TGCAGTGCTAGAGAGGCTAATCAGCCCCAGCATTTT.

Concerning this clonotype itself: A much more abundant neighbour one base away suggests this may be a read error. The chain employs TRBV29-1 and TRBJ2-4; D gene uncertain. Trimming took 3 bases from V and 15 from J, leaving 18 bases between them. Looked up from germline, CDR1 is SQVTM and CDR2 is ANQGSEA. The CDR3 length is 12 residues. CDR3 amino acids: CSVERTGYGLYF. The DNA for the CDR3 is TGCAGCGTTGAGAGGACGGGCTACGGGCTGTACTTC.

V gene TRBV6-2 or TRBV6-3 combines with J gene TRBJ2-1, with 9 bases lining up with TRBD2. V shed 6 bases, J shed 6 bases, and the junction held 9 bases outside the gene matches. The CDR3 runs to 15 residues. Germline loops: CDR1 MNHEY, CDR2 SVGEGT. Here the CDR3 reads CASSSGTSHSNEQFF. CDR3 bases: TGTGCCAGCAGCTCCGGGACTAGCCACTCCAATGAGCAGTTCTTC.

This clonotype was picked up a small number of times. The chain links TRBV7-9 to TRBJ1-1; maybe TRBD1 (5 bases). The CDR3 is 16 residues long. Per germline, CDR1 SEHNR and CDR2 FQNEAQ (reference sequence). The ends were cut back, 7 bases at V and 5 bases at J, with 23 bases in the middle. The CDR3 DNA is TGTGCCAGCAACGCAGATCGGGGGGAAGGAAAAACTGAAGCTTTCTTT. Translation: CASNADRGEGKTEAFF.

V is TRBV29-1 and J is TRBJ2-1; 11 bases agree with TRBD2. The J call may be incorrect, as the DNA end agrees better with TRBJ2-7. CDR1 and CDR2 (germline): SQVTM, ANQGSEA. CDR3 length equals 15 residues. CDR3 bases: TGCAGCGTTTCTAGCGGGAGGCGCTCCTACAATGAGCAGTACTTC. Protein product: CSVSSGRRSYNEQYF.

CDR3 sequence (DNA): TGTGCCAGCAGTTTGGCGGGCGTTCCCACAGATACGCAGTATTTT. It translates to CASSLAGVPTDTQYF. The rearrangement uses TRBV12-3 or TRBV12-4 and TRBJ2-3; a possible D gene is TRBD2 (5 bases). Trimming shortened V by 3 bases and J by 2 bases, and 12 bases separated the two germline ends. CDR3 length: 15 residues.

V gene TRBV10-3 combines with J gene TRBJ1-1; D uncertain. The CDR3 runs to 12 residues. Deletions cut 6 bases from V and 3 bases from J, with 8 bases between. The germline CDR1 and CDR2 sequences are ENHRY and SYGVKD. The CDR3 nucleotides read TGTGCCATCAGGGCGGCGGACACTGAAGCTTTCTTT. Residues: CAIRAADTEAFF.

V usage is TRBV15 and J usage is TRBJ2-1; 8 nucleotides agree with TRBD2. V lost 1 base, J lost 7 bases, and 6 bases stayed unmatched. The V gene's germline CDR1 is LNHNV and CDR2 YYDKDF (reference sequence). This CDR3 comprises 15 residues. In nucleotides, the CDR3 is TGTGCCACCAGCAGAGTGGACGGGGGGGGGAATGAGCAGTTCTTC. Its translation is CATSRVDGGGNEQFF.

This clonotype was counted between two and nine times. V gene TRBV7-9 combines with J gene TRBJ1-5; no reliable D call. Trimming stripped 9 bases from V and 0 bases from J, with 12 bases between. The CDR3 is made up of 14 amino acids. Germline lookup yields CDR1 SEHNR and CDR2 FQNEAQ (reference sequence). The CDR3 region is CASHQAGSNQPQHF. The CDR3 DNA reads TGTGCCAGTCACCAAGCTGGTAGCAATCAGCCCCAGCATTTT.

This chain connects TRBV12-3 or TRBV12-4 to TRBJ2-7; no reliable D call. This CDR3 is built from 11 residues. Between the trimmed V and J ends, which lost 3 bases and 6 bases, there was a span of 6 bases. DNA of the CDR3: TGTGCCAGCAGTTTTCTGCCCGAGCAGTACTTC. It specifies CASSFLPEQYF.

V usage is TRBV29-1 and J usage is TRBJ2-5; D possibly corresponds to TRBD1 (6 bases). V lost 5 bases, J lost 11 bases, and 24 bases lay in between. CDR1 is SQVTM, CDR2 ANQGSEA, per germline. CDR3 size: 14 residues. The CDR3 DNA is TGCAGCGTTTCGAGAGGGGCAGGGGTTGGGGAGCAGTACTTC. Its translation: CSVSRGAGVGEQYF.

The CDR3 region is CSAGGLAGEDTNEQFF. CDR3 in DNA: TGCAGTGCTGGGGGACTAGCTGGTGAGGACACCAATGAGCAGTTCTTC. This rearrangement joins TRBV20-1 to TRBJ2-1; TRBD2 matches at 9 bases. Germline CDR1 reads DFQATT; CDR2 reads SNEGSKA (reference sequence). This CDR3 is built from 16 residues. Losses at the gene ends were 5 bases for V and 6 bases for J; bases not matched to a gene: 14.

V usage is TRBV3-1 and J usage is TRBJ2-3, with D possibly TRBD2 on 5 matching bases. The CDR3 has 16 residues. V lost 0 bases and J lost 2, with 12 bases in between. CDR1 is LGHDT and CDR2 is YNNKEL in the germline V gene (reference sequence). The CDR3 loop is CASSQDGRGYTDTQYF. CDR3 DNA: TGTGCCAGCAGCCAAGACGGACGGGGTTACACAGATACGCAGTATTTT.

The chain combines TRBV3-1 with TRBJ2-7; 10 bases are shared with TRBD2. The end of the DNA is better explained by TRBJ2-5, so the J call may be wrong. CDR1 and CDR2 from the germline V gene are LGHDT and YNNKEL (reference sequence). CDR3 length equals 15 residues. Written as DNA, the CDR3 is TGTGCCAGCAGCTATGGACTAGCGGTCTCGGAGACCCAGTACTTC. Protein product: CASSYGLAVSETQYF.

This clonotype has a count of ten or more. The CDR3 protein is CSVGDSRTQYF. The DNA for the CDR3 is TGCAGCGTTGGAGACAGTCGGACCCAGTACTTC. This sequence joins TRBV29-1 and TRBJ2-5; D might be TRBD1 (5 bases). CDR1 is SQVTM, CDR2 ANQGSEA, per germline. Trimming removed 4 bases from V and 7 bases from J, with 10 bases in between. The CDR3 length is 11 residues.

The CDR3 sequence is CASTGLAAYNEQFF. The CDR3 DNA follows: TGTGCCAGTACGGGACTAGCGGCTTACAATGAGCAGTTCTTC. The chain is built from TRBV28 and TRBJ2-1, with TRBD2 identical over 11 bases. Germline V gives CDR1 MDHEN, CDR2 SYDVKM. With 9 bases clipped from V and 4 bases from J, the junction kept 5 bases outside the gene matches. The CDR3 has 14 residues.

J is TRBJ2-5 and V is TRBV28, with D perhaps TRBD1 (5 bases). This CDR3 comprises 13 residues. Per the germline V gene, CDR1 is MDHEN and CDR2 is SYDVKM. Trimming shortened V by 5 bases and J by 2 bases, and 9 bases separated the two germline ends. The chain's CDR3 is CASSVQGQETQYF. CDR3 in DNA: TGTGCCAGCAGTGTTCAGGGTCAAGAGACCCAGTACTTC. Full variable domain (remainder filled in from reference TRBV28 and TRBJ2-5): DVKVTQSSRYLVKRTGEKVFLECVQDMDHENMFWYRQDPGLGLRLIYFSYDVKMKEKGDIPEGYSVSREKKERFSLILESASTNQTSMYLCASSVQGQETQYFGPGTRLLVL.

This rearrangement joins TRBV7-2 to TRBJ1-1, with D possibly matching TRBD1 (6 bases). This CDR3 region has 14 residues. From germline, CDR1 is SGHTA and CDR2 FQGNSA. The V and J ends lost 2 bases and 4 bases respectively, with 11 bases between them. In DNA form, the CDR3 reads TGTGCCAGCAGCTTACAGGGGAGGGGCACTGAAGCTTTCTTT. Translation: CASSLQGRGTEAFF. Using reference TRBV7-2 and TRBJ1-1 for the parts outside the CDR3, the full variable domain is GAGVSQSPSNKVTEKGKDVELRCDPISGHTALYWYRQSLGQGLEFLIYFQGNSAPDKSGLPSDRFSAERTGGSVSTLTIQRTQQEDSAVYLCASSLQGRGTEAFFGQGTRLTVV.

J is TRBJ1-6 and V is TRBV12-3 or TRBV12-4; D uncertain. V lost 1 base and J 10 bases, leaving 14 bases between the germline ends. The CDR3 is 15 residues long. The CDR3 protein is CASSLEAPFGSPLHF. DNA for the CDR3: TGTGCCAGCAGTTTAGAGGCTCCTTTCGGGTCACCCCTCCACTTT.

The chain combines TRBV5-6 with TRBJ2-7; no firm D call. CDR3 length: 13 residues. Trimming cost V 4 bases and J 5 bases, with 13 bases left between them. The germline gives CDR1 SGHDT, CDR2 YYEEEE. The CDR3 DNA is TGTGCCAGCAGCATCCCGCACGAACACGAGCAGTACTTC. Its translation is CASSIPHEHEQYF. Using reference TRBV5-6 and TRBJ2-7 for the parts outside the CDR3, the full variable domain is DAGVTQSPTHLIKTRGQQVTLRCSPKSGHDTVSWYQQALGQGPQFIFQYYEEEERQRGNFPDRFSGHQFPNYSSELNVNALLLGDSALYLCASSIPHEHEQYFGPGTRLTVT.

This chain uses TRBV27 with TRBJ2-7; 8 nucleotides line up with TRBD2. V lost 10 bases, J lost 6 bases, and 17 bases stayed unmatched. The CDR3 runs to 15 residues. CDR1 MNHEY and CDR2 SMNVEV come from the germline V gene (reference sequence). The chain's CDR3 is CATSVGLGLVSEQYF. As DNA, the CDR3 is TGTGCCACCAGCGTGGGGTTGGGACTAGTTTCCGAGCAGTACTTC.